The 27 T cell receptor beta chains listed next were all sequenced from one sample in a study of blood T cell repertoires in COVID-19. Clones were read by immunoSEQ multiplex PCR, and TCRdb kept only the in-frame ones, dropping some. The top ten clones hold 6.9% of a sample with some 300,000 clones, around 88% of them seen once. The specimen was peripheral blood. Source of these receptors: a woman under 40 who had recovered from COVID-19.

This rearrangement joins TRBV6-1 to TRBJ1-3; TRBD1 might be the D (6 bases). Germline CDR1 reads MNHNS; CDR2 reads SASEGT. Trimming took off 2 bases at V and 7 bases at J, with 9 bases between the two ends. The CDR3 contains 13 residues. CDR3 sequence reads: CASSEQRGNTIYF. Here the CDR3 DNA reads TGTGCCAGCAGTGAACAGAGGGGGAACACCATATATTTT.

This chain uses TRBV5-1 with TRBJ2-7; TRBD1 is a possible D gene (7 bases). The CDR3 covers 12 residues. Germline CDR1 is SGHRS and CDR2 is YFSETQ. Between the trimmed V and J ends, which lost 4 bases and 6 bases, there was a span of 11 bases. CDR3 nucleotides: TGCGCCAGCAGCCTCCAGGGGGGCGAGCAGTACTTC. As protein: CASSLQGGEQYF.

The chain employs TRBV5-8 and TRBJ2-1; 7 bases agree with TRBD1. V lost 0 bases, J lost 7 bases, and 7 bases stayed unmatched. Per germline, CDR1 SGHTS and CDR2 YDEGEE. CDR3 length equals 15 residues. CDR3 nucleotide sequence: TGTGCCAGCAGCTTGGGACAGGGAAGAGTGAATGAGCAGTTCTTC. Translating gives CASSLGQGRVNEQFF. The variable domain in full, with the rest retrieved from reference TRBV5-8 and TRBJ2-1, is EAGVTQSPTHLIKTRGQQATLRCSPISGHTSVYWYQQALGLGLQFLLWYDEGEERNRGNFPPRFSGRQFPNYSSELNVNALELEDSALYLCASSLGQGRVNEQFFGPGTRLTVL.

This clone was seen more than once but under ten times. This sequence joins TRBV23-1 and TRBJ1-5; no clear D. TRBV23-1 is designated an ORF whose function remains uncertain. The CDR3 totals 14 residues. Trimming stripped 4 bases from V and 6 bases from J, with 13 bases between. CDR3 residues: CASSPLRLGQPQHF. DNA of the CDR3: TGCGCCAGCAGTCCCCTCAGGCTGGGTCAGCCCCAGCATTTT.

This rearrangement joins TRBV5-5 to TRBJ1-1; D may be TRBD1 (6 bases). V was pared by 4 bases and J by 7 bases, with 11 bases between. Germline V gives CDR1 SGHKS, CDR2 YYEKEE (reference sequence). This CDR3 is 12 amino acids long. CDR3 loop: CASSHRQVEAFF. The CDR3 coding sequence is TGTGCCAGCAGCCATCGACAGGTTGAAGCTTTCTTT.

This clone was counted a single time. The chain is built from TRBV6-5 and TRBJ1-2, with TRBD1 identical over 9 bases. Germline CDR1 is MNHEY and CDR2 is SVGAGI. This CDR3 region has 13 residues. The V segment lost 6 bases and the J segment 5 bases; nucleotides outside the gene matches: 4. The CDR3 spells CASRTQGAYGYTF. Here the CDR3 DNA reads TGTGCCAGCAGGACACAGGGGGCTTATGGCTACACCTTC.

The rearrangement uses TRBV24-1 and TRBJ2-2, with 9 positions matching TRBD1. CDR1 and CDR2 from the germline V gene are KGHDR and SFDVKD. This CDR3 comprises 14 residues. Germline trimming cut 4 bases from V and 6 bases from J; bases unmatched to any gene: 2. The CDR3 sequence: CATSEQGAPGELFF. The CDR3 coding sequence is TGTGCCACCAGTGAACAGGGGGCTCCCGGGGAGCTGTTTTTT.

The DNA for the CDR3 is TGTGCCAGCAGCCAAGAGGGACAGGGCGGTGAGACCCAGTACTTC. Translating gives CASSQEGQGGETQYF. The chain employs TRBV3-1 (or the pseudogene TRBV3-2) and TRBJ2-5, with TRBD1 identical over 9 bases. The length of the CDR3 is 15 residues. V lost 0 bases to trimming and J lost 5 bases; unmatched junction nucleotides: 4. Germline V gene sequence: CDR1 LGHDT, CDR2 YNNKEL (reference sequence).

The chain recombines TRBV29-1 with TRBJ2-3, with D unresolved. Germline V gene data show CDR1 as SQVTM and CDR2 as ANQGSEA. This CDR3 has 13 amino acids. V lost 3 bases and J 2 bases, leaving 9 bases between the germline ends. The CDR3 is CSVEGWNTDTQYF. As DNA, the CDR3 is TGCAGCGTTGAGGGCTGGAACACAGATACGCAGTATTTT.

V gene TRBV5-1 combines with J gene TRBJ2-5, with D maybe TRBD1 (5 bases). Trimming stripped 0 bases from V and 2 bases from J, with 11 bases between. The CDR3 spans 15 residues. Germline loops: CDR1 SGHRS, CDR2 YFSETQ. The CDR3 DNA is TGCGCCAGCAGCTTGGGACAGACGATTCAAGAGACCCAGTACTTC. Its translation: CASSLGQTIQETQYF.

The CDR3 here is CASSFGGLYQETQYF. In DNA form, the CDR3 reads TGTGCCAGCAGCTTCGGGGGGTTGTACCAAGAGACCCAGTACTTC. This chain links TRBV7-2 with TRBJ2-5, with TRBD2 identical over 7 bases. This CDR3 comprises 15 residues. The V and J ends lost 3 bases and 0 bases, in that order; junction bases with no gene match: 4. In germline, CDR1 is SGHTA, CDR2 FQGNSA.

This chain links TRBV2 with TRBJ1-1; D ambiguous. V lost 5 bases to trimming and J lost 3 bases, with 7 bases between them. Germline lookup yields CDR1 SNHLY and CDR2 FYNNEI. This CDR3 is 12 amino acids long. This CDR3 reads CASSKGDTEAFF. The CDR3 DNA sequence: TGTGCCAGCAGTAAGGGAGACACTGAAGCTTTCTTT.

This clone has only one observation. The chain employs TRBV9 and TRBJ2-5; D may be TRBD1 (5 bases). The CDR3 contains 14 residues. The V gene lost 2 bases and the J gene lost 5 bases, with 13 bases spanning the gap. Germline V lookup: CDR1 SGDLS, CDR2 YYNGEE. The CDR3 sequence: CASSVLGRPETQYF. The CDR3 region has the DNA TGTGCCAGCAGCGTCTTGGGGCGTCCCGAGACCCAGTACTTC. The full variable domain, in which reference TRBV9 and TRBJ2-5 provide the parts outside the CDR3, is DSGVTQTPKHLITATGQRVTLRCSPRSGDLSVYWYQQSLDQGLQFLIQYYNGEERAKGNILERFSAQQFPDLHSELNLSSLELGDSALYFCASSVLGRPETQYFGPGTRLLVL.

This CDR3 reads CASSSTGAGNTIYF. The DNA of the CDR3 is TGTGCCAGCAGCTCAACAGGGGCGGGGAACACCATATATTTT. This rearrangement joins TRBV5-6 to TRBJ1-3; 7 positions match TRBD1. This CDR3 is built from 14 residues. V shed 3 bases and J 7 bases; nucleotides not matched to a gene: 7. CDR1 SGHDT and CDR2 YYEEEE come from the germline V gene.

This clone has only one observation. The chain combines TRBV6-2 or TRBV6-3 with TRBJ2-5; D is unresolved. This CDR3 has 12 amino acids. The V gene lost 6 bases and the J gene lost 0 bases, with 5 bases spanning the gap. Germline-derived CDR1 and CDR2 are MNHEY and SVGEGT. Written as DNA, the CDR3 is TGTGCCAGCAGCCTTAACCAAGAGACCCAGTACTTC. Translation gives CASSLNQETQYF.

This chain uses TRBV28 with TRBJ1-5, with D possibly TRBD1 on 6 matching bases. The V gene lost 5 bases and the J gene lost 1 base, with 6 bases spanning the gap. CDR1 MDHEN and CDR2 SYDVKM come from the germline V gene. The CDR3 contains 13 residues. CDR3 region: CASSTGSNQPQHF. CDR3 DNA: TGTGCCAGCAGTACAGGGAGCAATCAGCCCCAGCATTTT.

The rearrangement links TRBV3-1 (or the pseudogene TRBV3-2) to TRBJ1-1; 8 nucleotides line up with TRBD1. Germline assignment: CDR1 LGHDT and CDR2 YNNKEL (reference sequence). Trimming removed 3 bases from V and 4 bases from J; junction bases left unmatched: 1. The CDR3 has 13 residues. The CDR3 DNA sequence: TGTGCCAGCAGCCACGGACAGGGCACTGAAGCTTTCTTT. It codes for CASSHGQGTEAFF.

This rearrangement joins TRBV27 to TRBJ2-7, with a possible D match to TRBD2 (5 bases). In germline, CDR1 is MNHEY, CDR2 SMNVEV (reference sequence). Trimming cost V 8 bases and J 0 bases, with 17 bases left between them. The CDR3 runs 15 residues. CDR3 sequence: CASALNRLLSYEQYF. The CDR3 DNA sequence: TGTGCCAGCGCCCTTAATCGACTACTCTCCTACGAGCAGTACTTC.

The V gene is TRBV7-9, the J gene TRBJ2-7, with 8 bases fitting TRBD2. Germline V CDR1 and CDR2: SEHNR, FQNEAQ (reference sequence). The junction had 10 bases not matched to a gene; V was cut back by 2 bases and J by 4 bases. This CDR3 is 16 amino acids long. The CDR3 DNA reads TGTGCCAGCAGCTTACAGGCTAGCGGGCGATTATACGAGCAGTACTTC. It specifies CASSLQASGRLYEQYF.

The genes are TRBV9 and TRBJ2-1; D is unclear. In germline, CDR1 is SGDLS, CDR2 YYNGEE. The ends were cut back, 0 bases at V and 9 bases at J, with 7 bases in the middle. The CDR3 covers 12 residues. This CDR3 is CASSVAIGEQFF. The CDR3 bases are TGTGCCAGCAGCGTAGCGATCGGTGAGCAGTTCTTC. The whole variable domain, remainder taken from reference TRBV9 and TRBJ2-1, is DSGVTQTPKHLITATGQRVTLRCSPRSGDLSVYWYQQSLDQGLQFLIQYYNGEERAKGNILERFSAQQFPDLHSELNLSSLELGDSALYFCASSVAIGEQFFGPGTRLTVL.

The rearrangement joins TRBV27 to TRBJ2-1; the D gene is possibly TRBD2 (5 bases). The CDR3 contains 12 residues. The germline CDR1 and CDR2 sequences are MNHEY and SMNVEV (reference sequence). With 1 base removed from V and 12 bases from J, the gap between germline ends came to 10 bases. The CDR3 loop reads CASSLYGEGQFF. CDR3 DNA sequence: TGTGCCAGCAGTTTATACGGGGAAGGGCAGTTCTTC.

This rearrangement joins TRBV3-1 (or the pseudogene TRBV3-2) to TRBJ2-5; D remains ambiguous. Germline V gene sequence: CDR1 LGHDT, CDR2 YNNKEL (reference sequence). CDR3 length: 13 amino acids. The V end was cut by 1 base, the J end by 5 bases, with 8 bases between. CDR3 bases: TGTGCCAGCAGCCAAGCGGTTGCGGAGACCCAGTACTTC. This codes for CASSQAVAETQYF.

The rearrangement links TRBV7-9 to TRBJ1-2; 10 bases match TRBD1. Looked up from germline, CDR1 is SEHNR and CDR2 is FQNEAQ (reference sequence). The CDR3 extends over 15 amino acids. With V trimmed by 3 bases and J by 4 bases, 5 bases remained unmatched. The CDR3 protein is CASSLGQGRGYGYTF. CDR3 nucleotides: TGTGCCAGCAGCTTGGGACAGGGGCGAGGCTATGGCTACACCTTC.

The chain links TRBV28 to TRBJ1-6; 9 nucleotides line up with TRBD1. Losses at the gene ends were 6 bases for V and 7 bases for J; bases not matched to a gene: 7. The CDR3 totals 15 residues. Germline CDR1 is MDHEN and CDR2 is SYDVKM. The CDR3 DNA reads TGTGCCAGCAGCCGTACAGGGGGCGCGAATTCACCCCTCCACTTT. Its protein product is CASSRTGGANSPLHF.

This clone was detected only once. CDR3 coding DNA: TGTGCCAGCAGTCTTCTAGGCGGGGTACAAGAGACCCAGTACTTC. This codes for CASSLLGGVQETQYF. This chain joins TRBV6-2 or TRBV6-3 and TRBJ2-5; possible D gene TRBD2, 6 bases. Per germline, CDR1 MNHEY and CDR2 SVGEGT. CDR3 length: 15 residues. Trimming took 5 bases from V and 2 from J, leaving 15 bases between them.

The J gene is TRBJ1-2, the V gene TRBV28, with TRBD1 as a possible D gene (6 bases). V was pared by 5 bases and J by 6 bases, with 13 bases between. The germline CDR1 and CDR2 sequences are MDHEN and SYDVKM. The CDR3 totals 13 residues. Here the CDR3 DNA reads TGTGCCAGCAGTGTCGGGACAAGGCATGGCTACACCTTC. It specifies CASSVGTRHGYTF.

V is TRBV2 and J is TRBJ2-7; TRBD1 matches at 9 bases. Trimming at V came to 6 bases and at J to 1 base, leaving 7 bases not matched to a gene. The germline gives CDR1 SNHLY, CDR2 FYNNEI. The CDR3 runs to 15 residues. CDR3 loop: CASSYDRGGSYEQYF. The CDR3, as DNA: TGTGCCAGCAGCTATGACAGGGGGGGGTCCTACGAGCAGTACTTC.